This TCR beta chain was recorded in a study of T-cell memory formation after mild COVID-19. TCRdb recomputed calls from the 5' RACE reads with MiXCR, one row per CDR3 protein. Counted here are approximately 580,000 distinct CDR3 sequences, roughly 20% occurring once; the ten biggest clones make up around 13%. The CDR3 runs to 15 residues. The germline gives CDR1 SQVTM, CDR2 ANQGSEA. Trimming at V came to 3 bases and at J to 3 bases, leaving 8 bases not matched to a gene. This receptor was taken from an adult woman who had mild COVID-19 (a few samples of this study predate the infection). Cell type and time point are not known. The chain recombines TRBV29-1 with TRBJ2-1, with 7 bases lining up with TRBD2. Sequenced material: PBMCs or a T cell subset sorted from them (not recorded which). The CDR3 sequence is CSVDGRAGSYNEQFF. CDR3 coding DNA: TGCAGCGTTGACGGGCGAGCGGGGAGCTACAATGAGCAGTTCTTC.